This T cell receptor (beta chain) was captured in a study of shared clonotypes between healthy human individuals. Study at large: Sampling drew on donors who were two women and three men aged 18 to 49. Broader study findings: It was only blood that was sampled, and tissue repertoires likely differ. Clonotype sharing among donors, it was expected, would be affected by sequencing depth.

Per the authors' pipeline: Junction-only immunoSEQ data arrived without quality scores, meaning filtering differed. Here immunoSEQ multiplex PCR was the method, and the copy in TCRdb shows in-frame clones only, minus some. The DNA was the basis for D and trimming; V, J and clone size are from that table. In the table there are 450,000 to 550,000 clones, 60% to 85% of which are singletons. Per germline, CDR1 SGHNT and CDR2 YYREEE (reference sequence). The CDR3 runs to 16 residues. V dropped 1 base and J dropped 7; count of bases not matched to a gene: 9. In this sample, this clone turned up once. Its matching antigen is unknown.

Sequencing was performed on PBMCs. This sequence joins TRBV5-4 and TRBJ2-1; 9 bases match TRBD2. The sequence was obtained from a woman aged 40 to 55 in good health. Some clones in this sample may be carry-over from other donors' samples. The CDR3 nucleotides are TGTGCCAGCAGCTTGAATGAGGCGCGGGGGGGGAATGAGCAGTTCTTC. The encoded protein is CASSLNEARGGNEQFF.